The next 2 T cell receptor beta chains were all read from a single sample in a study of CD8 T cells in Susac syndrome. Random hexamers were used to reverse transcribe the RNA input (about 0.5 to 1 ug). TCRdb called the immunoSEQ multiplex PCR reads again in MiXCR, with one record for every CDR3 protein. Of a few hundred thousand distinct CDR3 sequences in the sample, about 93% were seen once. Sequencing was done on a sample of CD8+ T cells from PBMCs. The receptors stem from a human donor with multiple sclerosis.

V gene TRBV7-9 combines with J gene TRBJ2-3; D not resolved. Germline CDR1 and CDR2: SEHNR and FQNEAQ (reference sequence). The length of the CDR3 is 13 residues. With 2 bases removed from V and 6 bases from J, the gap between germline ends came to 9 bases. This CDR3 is CASSLTEPDTQYF. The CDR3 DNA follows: TGTGCCAGCAGCTTAACAGAGCCGGATACGCAGTATTTT.

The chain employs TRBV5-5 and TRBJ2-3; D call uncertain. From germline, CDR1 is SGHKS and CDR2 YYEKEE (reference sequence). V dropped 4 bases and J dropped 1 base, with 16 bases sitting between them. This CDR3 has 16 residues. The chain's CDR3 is CASSPDGVMGTDTQYF. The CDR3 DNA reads TGTGCCAGCAGCCCCGATGGGGTCATGGGCACAGATACGCAGTATTTT.